This T cell receptor beta chain came from a study of T cell changes during pregnancy in multiple sclerosis (dated by TCRdb to the late 2010s). Describing the broader study: The study looked at changes in the T cell repertoire across pregnancy in women with multiple sclerosis.

Sequences SQVTM (CDR1) and ANQGSEA (CDR2) are obtained from the germline V gene. The CDR3 numbers 13 residues from cysteine through phenylalanine. The DNA shown is the 39-base CDR3, in frame from base 1. Germline trimming amounts to 5 bases on V and 6 bases on J, with 2 as the count of junction bases outside the gene matches. Library method: the immunoSEQ multiplex PCR assay. This is the immuneACCESS table as TCRdb keeps it, with only in-frame sequences that have V and J called. A part of the clones is gone; compared with another copy, unresolved V genes explain less than half, and the rest is unexplained. The sample table lists about 40,000 clones, less than 90% of them with a count of one. In total, the top ten clones hold more than 0.95% of the sample. About this clone: Its antigen is currently not known. The input lacks base qualities; no much larger clone sits a single base away.

The chain links TRBV29-1 with TRBJ2-1; TRBD2 fits 12 bases in the junction. The TCR comes from a female donor with multiple sclerosis, enrolled in a pregnancy study. Specimen: CD4+ T cells from peripheral blood mononuclear cells, collected in the second trimester of pregnancy. CDR3 loop: CSVLAGGPNEQFF. The nucleotides are TGCAGCGTTCTAGCGGGAGGGCCCAATGAGCAGTTCTTC.